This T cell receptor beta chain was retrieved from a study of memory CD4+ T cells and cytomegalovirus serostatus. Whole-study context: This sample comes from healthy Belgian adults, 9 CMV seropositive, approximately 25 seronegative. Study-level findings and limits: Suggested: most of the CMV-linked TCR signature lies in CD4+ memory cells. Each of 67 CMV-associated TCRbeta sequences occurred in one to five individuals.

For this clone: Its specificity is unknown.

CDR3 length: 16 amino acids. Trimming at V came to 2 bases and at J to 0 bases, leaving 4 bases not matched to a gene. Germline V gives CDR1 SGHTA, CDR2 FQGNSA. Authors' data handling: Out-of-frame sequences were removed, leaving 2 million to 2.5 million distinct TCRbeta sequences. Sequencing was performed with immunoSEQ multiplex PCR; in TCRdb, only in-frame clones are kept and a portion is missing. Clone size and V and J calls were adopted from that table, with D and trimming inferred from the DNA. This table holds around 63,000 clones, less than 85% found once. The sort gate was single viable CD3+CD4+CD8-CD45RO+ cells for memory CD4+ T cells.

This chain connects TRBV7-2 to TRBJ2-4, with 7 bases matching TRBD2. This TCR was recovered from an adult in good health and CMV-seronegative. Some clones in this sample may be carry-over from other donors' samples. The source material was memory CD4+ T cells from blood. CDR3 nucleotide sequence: TGTGCCAGCAGCTTACTTAGCGGGTTAGCCAAAAACATTCAGTACTTC. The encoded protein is CASSLLSGLAKNIQYF.